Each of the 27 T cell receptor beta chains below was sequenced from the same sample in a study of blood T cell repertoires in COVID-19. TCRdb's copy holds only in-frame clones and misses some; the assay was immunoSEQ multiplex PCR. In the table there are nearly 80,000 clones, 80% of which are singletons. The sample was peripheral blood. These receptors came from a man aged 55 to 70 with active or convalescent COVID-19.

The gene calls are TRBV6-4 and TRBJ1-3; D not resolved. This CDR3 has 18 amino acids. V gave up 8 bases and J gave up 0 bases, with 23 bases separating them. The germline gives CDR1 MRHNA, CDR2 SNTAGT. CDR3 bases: TGTGCCAGCTTGGGTGGGCTTGGCCCCCCCTTCTCTGGAAACACCATATATTTT. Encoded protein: CASLGGLGPPFSGNTIYF.

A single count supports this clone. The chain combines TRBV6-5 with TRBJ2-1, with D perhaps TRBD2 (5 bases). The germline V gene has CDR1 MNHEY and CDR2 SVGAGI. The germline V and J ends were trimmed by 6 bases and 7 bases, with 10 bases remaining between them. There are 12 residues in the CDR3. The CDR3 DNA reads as TGTGCCAGCAGGCAATCGGGAAATGAGCAGTTCTTC. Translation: CASRQSGNEQFF.

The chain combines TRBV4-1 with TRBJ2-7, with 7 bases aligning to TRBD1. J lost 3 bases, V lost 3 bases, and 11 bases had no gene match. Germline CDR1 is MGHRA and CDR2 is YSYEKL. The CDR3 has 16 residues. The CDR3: CASSQNPTGTVYEQYF. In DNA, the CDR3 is TGCGCCAGCAGCCAGAACCCCACCGGGACAGTCTACGAGCAGTACTTC.

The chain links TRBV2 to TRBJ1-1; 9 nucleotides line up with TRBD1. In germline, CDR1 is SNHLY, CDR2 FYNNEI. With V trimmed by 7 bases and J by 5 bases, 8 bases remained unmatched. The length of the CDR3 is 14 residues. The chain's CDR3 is CASNPDRGGTEAFF. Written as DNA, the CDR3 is TGTGCCAGCAACCCCGACAGGGGGGGGACTGAAGCTTTCTTT.

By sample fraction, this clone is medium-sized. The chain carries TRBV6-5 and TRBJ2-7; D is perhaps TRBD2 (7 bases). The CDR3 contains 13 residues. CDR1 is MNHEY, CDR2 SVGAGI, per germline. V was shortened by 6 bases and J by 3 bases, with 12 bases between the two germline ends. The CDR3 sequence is CASRGGGFYEQYF. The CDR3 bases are TGTGCCAGCAGGGGAGGGGGATTCTACGAGCAGTACTTC.

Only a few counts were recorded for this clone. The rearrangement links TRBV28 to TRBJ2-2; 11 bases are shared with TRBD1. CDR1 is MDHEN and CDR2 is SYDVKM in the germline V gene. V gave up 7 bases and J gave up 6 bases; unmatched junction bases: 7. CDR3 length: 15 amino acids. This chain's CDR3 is CASIIRTGGSGELFF. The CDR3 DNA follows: TGTGCCAGCATAATAAGGACAGGGGGCTCCGGGGAGCTGTTTTTT.

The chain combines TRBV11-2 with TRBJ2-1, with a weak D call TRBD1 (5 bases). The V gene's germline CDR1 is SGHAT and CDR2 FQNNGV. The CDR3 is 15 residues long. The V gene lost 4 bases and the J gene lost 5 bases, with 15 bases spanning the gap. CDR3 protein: CASSSYLGLNNEQFF. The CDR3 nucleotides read TGTGCCAGCAGCTCGTACCTGGGGCTGAACAATGAGCAGTTCTTC.

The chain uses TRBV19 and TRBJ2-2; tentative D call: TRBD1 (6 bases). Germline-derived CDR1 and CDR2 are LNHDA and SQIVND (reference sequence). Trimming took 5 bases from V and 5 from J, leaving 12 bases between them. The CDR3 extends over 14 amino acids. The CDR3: CASSYLGATGELFF. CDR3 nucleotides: TGTGCCAGTAGTTACCTGGGGGCGACCGGGGAGCTGTTTTTT.

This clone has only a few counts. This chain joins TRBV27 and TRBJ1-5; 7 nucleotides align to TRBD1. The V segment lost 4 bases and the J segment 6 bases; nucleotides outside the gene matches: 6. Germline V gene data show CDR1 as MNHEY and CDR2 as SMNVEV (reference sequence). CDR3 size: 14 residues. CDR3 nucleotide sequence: TGTGCCAGCAGTTGGGCAGGGGGGACTCAGCCCCAGCATTTT. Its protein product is CASSWAGGTQPQHF.

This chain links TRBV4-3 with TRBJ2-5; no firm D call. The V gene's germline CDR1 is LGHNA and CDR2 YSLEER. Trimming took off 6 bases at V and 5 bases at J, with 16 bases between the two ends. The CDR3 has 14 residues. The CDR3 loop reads CASSSSGMAETQYF. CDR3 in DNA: TGCGCCAGCAGTTCCTCAGGTATGGCGGAGACCCAGTACTTC.

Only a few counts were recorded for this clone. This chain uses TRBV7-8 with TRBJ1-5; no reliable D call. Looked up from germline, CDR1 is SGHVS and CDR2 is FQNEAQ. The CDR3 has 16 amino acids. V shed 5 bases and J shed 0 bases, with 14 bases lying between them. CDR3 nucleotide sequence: TGTGCCAGCAGCGTCCGGGCGGGAATTAGCAATCAGCCCCAGCATTTT. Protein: CASSVRAGISNQPQHF.

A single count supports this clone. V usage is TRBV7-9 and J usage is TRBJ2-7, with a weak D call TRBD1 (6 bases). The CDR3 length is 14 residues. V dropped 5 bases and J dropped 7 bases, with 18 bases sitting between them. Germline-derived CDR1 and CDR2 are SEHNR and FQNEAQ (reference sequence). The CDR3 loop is CASSARDTLWEQYF. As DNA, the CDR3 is TGTGCCAGCAGCGCCCGGGACACCCTCTGGGAGCAGTACTTC.

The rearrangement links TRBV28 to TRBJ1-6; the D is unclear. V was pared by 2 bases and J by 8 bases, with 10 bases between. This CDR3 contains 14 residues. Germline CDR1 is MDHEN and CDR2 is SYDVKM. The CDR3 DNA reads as TGTGCCAGCAGTTTACCGACTAGTTATTCACCCCTCCACTTT. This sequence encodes CASSLPTSYSPLHF.

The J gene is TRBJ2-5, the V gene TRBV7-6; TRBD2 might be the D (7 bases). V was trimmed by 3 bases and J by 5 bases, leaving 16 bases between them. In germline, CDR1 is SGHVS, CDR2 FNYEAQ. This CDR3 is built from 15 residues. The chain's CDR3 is CASSLRGGAGETQYF. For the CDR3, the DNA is TGTGCCAGCAGCTTGCGAGGGGGGGCGGGCGAGACCCAGTACTTC.

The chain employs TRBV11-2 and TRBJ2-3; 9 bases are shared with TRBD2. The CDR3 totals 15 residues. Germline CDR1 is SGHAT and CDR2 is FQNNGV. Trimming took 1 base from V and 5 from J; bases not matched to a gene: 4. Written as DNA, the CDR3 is TGTGCCAGCAGCTTAGGGGCGGGGGGGAGAGATACGCAGTATTTT. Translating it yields CASSLGAGGRDTQYF.

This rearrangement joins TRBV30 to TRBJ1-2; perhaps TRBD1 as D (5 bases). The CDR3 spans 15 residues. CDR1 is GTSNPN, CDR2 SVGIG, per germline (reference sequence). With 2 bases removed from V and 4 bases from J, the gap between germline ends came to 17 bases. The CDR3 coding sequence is TGTGCCTGGAGTTGGGAGGCGACAGCACCCTATGGCTACACCTTC. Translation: CAWSWEATAPYGYTF.

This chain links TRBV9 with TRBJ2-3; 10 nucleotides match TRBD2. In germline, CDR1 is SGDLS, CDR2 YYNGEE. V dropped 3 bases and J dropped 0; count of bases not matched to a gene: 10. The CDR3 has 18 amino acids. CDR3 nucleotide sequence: TGTGCCAGCAGCGCAGTTGCGCTAGCGGGGGTCAGCACAGATACGCAGTATTTT. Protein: CASSAVALAGVSTDTQYF. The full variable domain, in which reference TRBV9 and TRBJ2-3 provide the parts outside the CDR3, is DSGVTQTPKHLITATGQRVTLRCSPRSGDLSVYWYQQSLDQGLQFLIQYYNGEERAKGNILERFSAQQFPDLHSELNLSSLELGDSALYFCASSAVALAGVSTDTQYFGPGTRLTVL.

CDR3 protein: CASRGEFYTF. The DNA of the CDR3 is TGTGCCAGCAGGGGAGAATTCTACACCTTC. This chain connects TRBV6-6 to TRBJ1-2, with D unresolved. V gave up 6 bases and J gave up 10 bases, with 9 bases separating them. Germline V gene data show CDR1 as MNHNY and CDR2 as SVGAGI (reference sequence). CDR3 length: 10 amino acids.

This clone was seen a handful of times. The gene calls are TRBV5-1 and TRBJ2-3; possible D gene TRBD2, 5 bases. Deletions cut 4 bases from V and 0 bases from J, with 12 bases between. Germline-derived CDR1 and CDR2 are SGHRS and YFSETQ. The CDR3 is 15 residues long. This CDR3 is CASSRRGASTDTQYF. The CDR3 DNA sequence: TGCGCCAGCAGCCGCCGGGGAGCCAGCACAGATACGCAGTATTTT.

CDR3 nucleotide sequence: TGTGCCAGCAGCTTGACTCCGGGACTAGCGGGGGCTGTGAACACCGGGGAGCTGTTTTTT. This translates into CASSLTPGLAGAVNTGELFF. This rearrangement joins TRBV7-8 to TRBJ2-2; TRBD2 matches at 14 bases. CDR1 SGHVS and CDR2 FQNEAQ come from the germline V gene. V lost 3 bases, J lost 1 base, and 10 bases stayed unmatched. This CDR3 spans 20 amino acids.

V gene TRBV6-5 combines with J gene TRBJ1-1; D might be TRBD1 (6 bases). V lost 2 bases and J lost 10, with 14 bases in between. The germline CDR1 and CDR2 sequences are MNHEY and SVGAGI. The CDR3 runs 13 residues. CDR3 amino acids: CASSYTGTSGAFF. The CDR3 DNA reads TGTGCCAGCAGTTACACAGGGACATCCGGAGCTTTCTTT.

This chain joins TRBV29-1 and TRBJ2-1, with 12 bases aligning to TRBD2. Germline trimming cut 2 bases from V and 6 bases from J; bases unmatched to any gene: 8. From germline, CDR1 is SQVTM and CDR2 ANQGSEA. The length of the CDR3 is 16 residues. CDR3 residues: CSVESRRTSGINEQFF. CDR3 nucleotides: TGCAGCGTTGAATCCCGGAGGACTAGCGGGATCAATGAGCAGTTCTTC.

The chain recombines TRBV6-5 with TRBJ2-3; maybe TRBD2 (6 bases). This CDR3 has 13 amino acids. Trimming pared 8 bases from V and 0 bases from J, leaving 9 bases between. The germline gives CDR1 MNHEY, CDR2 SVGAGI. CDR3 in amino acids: CASGGFSTDTQYF. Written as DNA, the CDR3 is TGTGCCAGCGGGGGGTTCAGCACAGATACGCAGTATTTT.

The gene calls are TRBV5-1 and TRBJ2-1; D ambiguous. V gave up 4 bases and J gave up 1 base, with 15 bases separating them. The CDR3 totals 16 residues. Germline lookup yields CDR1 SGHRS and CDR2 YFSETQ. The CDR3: CASSPQTRRSYNEQFF. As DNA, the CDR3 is TGCGCCAGCAGCCCACAGACCCGCCGGTCCTACAATGAGCAGTTCTTC.

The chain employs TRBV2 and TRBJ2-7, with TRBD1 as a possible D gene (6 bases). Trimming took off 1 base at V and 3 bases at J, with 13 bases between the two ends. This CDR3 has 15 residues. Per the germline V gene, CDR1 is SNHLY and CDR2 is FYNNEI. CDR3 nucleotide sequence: TGTGCCAGCAGTGAAGGGGCAGGGGCCCTCTACGAGCAGTACTTC. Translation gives CASSEGAGALYEQYF.

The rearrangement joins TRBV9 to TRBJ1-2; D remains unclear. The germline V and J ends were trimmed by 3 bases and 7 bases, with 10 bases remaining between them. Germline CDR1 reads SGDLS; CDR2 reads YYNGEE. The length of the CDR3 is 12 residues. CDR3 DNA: TGTGCCAGCAGCGCTTTTGAGGTTGGCTACACCTTC. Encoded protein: CASSAFEVGYTF.

CDR3 region: CAISESPPGAGELFF. CDR3 sequence (DNA): TGTGCCATCAGTGAGTCGCCGCCCGGGGCCGGGGAGCTGTTTTTT. This chain joins TRBV10-3 and TRBJ2-2; tentatively, D is TRBD2 (5 bases). The CDR3 runs 15 residues. With 0 bases removed from V and 6 bases from J, the gap between germline ends came to 11 bases. Germline assignment: CDR1 ENHRY and CDR2 SYGVKD.